This entry concerns a single T cell receptor beta chain. The sample is drawn from a study of blood T cell repertoires in COVID-19. Across the study: Sources were T cells, B-cell-depleted T cells, or PBMCs; the material itself was cDNA or gDNA.

The data were produced by immunoSEQ multiplex PCR, yet TCRdb's version contains in-frame clones alone and is incomplete. Among approximately 100,000 clones listed, 89% were seen once. The germline gives CDR1 KGHSY, CDR2 FQNENV. V was pared by 3 bases and J by 1 base, with 6 bases between. The CDR3 spans 13 residues. The V and J genes are TRBV16 and TRBJ1-2; no reliable D call. The sequence was obtained from a woman aged 80 or over with active COVID-19. Material: peripheral blood. CDR3 sequence reads: CASSQRGNYGYTF. CDR3 bases: TGTGCCAGCAGCCAGCGGGGTAACTATGGCTACACCTTC.